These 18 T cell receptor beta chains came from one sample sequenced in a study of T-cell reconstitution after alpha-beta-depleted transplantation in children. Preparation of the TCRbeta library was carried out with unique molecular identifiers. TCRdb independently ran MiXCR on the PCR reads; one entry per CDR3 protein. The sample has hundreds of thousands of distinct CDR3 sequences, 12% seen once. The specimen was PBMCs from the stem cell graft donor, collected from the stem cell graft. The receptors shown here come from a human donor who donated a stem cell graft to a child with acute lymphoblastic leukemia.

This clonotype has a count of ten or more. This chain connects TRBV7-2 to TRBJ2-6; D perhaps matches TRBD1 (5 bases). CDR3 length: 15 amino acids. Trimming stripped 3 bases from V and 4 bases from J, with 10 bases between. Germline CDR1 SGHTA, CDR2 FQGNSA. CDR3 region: CASSLGPAGANVLTF. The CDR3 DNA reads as TGTGCCAGCAGCTTGGGGCCCGCCGGGGCCAACGTCCTGACTTTC. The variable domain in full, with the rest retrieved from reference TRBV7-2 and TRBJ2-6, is GAGVSQSPSNKVTEKGKDVELRCDPISGHTALYWYRQSLGQGLEFLIYFQGNSAPDKSGLPSDRFSAERTGGSVSTLTIQRTQQEDSAVYLCASSLGPAGANVLTFGAGSRLTVL.

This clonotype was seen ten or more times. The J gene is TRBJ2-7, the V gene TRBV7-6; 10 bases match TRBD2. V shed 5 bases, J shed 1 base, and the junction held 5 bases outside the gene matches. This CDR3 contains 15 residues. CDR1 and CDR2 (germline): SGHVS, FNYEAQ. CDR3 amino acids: CASSRLAGASYEQYF. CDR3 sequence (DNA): TGTGCCAGCAGCCGGCTAGCGGGGGCTTCCTACGAGCAGTACTTC.

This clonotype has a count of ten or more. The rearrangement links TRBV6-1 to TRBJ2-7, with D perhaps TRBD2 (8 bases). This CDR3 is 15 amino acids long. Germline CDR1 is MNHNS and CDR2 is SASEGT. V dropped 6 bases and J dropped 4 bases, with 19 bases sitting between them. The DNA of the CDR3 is TGTGCCAGCAGCCTCTCGGGAGGGGGCGGTTACGAGCAGTACTTC. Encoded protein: CASSLSGGGGYEQYF.

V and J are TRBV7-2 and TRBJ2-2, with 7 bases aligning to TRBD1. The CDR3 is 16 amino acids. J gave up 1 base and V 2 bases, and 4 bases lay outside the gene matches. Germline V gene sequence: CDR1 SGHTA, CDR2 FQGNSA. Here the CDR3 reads CASSLNGDRNTGELFF. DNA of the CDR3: TGTGCCAGCAGCTTAAACGGGGACAGGAACACCGGGGAGCTGTTTTTT.

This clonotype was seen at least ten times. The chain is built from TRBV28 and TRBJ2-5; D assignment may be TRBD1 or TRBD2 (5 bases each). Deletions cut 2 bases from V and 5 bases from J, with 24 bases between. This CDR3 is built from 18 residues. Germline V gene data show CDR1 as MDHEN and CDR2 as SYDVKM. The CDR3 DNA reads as TGTGCCAGCAGTTTAAGTGGTTCTATCGGGGACCCGGGGGAGACCCAGTACTTC. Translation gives CASSLSGSIGDPGETQYF.

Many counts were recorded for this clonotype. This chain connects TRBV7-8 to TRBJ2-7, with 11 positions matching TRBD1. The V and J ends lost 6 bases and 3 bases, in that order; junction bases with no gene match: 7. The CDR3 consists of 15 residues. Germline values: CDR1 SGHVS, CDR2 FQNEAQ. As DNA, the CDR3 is TGTGCCAGCAGACCAGGGACAGGGGGTCTCTACGAGCAGTACTTC. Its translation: CASRPGTGGLYEQYF.

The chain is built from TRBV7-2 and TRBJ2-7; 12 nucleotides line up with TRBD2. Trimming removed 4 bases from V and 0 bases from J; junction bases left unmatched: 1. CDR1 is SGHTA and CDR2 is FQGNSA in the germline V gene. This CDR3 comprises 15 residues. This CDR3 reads CASSWGLAGSYEQYF. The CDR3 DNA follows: TGTGCCAGCAGCTGGGGACTAGCGGGCTCCTACGAGCAGTACTTC.

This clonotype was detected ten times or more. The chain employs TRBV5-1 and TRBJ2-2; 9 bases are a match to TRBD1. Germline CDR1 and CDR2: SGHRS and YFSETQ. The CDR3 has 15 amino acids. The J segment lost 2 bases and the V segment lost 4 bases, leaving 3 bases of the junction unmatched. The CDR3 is CASSKDRGNTGELFF. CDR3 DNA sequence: TGCGCCAGCAGCAAGGACAGGGGAAACACCGGGGAGCTGTTTTTT.

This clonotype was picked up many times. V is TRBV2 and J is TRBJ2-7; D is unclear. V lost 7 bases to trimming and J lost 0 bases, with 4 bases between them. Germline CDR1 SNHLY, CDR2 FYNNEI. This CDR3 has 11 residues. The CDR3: CASISSYEQYF. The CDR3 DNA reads TGTGCCAGCATTAGCTCCTACGAGCAGTACTTC.

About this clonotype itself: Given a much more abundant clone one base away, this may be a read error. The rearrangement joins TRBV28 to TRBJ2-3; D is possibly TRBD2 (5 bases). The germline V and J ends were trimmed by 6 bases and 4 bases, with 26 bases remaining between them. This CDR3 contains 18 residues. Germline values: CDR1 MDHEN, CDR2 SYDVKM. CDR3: CASSPDLGKRQSADTQYF. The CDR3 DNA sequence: TGTGCCAGCAGCCCGGACCTGGGCAAGCGGCAAAGCGCAGATACGCAGTATTTT.

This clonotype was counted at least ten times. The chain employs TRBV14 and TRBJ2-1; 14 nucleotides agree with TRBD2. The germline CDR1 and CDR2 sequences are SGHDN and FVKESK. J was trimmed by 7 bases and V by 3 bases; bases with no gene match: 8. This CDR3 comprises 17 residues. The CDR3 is CASSHRSGTSGRNEQFF. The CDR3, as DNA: TGTGCCAGCAGCCATCGTTCCGGGACTAGCGGGAGAAATGAGCAGTTCTTC.

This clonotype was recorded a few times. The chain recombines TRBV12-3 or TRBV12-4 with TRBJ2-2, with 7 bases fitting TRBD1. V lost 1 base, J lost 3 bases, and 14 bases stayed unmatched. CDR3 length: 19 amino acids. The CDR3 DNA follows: TGTGCCAGCAGTTTAGAAGTGACAGGGTTCCGAAAAGACACCGGGGAGCTGTTTTTT. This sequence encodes CASSLEVTGFRKDTGELFF.

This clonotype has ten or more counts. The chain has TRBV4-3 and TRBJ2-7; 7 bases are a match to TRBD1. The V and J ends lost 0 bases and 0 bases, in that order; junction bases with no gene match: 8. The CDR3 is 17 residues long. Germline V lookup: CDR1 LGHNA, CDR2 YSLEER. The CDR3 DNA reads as TGCGCCAGCAGCCAAGATTCGGGAAGGGGGCTCTCCTACGAGCAGTACTTC. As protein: CASSQDSGRGLSYEQYF.

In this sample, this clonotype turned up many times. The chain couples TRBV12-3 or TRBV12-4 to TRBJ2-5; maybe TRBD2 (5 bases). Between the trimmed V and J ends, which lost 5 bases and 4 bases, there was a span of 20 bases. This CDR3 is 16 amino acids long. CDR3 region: CASSPRGVSAGETQYF. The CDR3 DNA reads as TGTGCCAGCAGTCCCCGGGGTGTCTCAGCAGGAGAGACCCAGTACTTC.

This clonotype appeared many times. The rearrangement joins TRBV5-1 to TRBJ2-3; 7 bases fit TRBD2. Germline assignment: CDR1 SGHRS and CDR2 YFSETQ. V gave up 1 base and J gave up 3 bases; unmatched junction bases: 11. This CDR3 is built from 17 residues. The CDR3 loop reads CASSLNGRGVGTDTQYF. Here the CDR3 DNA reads TGCGCCAGCAGCTTGAATGGTCGGGGGGTCGGGACAGATACGCAGTATTTT.

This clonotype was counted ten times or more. The CDR3 spells CASSSITGTGYNEQFF. The CDR3 nucleotides read TGCGCCAGCAGCTCAATTACCGGGACAGGTTACAATGAGCAGTTCTTC. V is TRBV5-1 and J is TRBJ2-1; the match to TRBD1 covers 8 bases. Trimming at V came to 3 bases and at J to 4 bases, leaving 9 bases not matched to a gene. The CDR3 is 16 residues long. Germline V CDR1 and CDR2: SGHRS, YFSETQ.

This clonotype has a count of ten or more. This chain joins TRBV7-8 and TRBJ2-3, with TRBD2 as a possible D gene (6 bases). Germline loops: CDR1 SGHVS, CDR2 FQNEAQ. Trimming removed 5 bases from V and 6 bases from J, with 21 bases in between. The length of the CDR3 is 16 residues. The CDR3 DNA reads TGTGCCAGCAGCCCGGAGGCGGGGCCCACCGGGGATACGCAGTATTTT. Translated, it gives CASSPEAGPTGDTQYF.

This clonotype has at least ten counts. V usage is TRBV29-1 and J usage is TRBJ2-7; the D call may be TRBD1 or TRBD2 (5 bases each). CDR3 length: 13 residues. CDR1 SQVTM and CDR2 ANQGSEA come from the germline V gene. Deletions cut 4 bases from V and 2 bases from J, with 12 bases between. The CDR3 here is CSVVPRGAYEQYF. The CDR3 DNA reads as TGCAGCGTTGTTCCGAGGGGAGCCTACGAGCAGTACTTC.